The TCR beta chain described here comes from a study of T cell repertoires in cytomegalovirus infection. The study, taken as a whole, reports: Identification of carriers of CMV plus the relevant HLA was performed using cumulative public TCR beta family frequency.

This clonotype was detected only a few times. Antigen: not known. TCRdb called the reads again in MiXCR, with one record for every CDR3 protein. The data contain 680,000 or so distinct CDR3 sequences, 35% to 45% of them singletons. The CDR3 runs to 14 residues. V was clipped by 4 bases and J by 5 bases; unmatched bases: 6. Germline V gives CDR1 ENHRY, CDR2 SYGVKD. The source material was PBMCs. The V gene is TRBV10-3, the J gene TRBJ2-7, with 9 bases that match TRBD1. This clonotype was sampled from a human donor in good health (CMV status not recorded). Some clones in this sample may be carry-over from other donors' samples. The CDR3 protein is CAISAGTGSHEQYF. As DNA, the CDR3 is TGTGCCATCAGTGCCGGGACAGGGTCTCACGAGCAGTACTTC.